The sequence of this TCR beta chain was determined in a study of cytomegalovirus exposure and HLA in healthy donors. Deletions cut 0 bases from V and 4 bases from J, with 12 bases between. Germline CDR1 and CDR2: GTSNPN and SVGIG (reference sequence). This CDR3 is 14 amino acids long. With 60 Vbeta and 13 Jbeta primers, the PCR was carried out. TCRdb keeps only in-frame clones here, not all; method: immunoSEQ multiplex PCR. The table includes 180,000 or so clones, around 77% detected once. The chain employs TRBV30 and TRBJ1-2, with D perhaps TRBD1 (6 bases). Sequenced input: PBMCs. This clonotype was sampled from a woman aged 25 to 39 in good health and CMV-seropositive. This CDR3 is CAWSVHGGGYGYTF. The CDR3 DNA sequence: TGTGCCTGGAGTGTACATGGGGGCGGCTATGGCTACACCTTC.